The source of this T cell receptor beta chain is a study of Graves' ophthalmopathy and Graves' hyperthyroidism. Study-wide results and caveats: Most thyroid clonotypes expanded beyond 0.001 frequency were also found in blood.

Exclusion applied to patients with other autoimmune diseases, uncontrolled infections, pregnancy or lactation. As the template, RNA transcripts were used to amplify TCR beta CDR3 regions. HTBI primers served in a first-round RT-PCR, which a second-round multiplex PCR followed. From the multiplex PCR reads, TCRdb called clonotypes with MiXCR, one entry per CDR3 protein. The table includes about 400,000 distinct CDR3 sequences, 15% detected once. In germline, CDR1 is SGHAT, CDR2 FQNNGV. The CDR3 has 16 residues. Regarding this clonotype: The antigen is unknown. This could be a read error, since a much larger clone is one nucleotide away.

The sample consisted of peripheral blood. This chain connects TRBV11-2 to TRBJ2-6; perhaps TRBD2 as D (6 bases). The source of this sequence is a woman under 30 with stable Graves' hyperthyroidism. The CDR3 spells CTSSPRRAVGANVLTF. In nucleotides, the CDR3 is TGTACCAGCAGCCCCCGGAGGGCGGTTGGGGCCAACGTCCTGACTTTC.